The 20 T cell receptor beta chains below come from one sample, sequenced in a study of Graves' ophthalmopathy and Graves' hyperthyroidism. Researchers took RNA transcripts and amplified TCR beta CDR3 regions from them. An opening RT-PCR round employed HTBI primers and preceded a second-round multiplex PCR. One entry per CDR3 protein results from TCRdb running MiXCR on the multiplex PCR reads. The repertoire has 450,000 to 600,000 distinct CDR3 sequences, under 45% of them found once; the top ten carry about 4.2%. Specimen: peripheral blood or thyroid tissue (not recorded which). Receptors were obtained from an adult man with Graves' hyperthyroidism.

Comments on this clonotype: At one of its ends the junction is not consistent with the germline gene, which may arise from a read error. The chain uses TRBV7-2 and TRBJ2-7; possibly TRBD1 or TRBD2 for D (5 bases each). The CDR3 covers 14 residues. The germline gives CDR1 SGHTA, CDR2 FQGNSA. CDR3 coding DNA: TGCGCCAGCAGCTTTAACTGGGGACGCAACGAGCAGTACTTC. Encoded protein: CASSFNWGRNEQYF.

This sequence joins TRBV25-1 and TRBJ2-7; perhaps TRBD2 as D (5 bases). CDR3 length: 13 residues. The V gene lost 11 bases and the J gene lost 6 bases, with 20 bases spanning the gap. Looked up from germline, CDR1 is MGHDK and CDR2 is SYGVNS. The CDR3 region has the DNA TGTGCCTGGAGTGTACCTGGTGGGAGCGAGCAGTACTTC. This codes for CAWSVPGGSEQYF.

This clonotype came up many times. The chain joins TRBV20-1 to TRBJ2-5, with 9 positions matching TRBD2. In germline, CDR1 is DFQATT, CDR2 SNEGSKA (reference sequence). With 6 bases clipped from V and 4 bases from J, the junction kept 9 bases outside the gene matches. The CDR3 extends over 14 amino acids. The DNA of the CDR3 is TGCAGTGCCCCCCTAGCGGGGTGGGGAGAGACCCAGTACTTC. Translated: CSAPLAGWGETQYF.

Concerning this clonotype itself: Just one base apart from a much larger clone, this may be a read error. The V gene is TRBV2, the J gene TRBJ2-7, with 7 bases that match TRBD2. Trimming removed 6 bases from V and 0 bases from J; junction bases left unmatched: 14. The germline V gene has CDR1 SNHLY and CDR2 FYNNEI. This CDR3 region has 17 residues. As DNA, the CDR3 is TGTGCCAGCAGCCAAGGGACGGGGGGAGCGGGCTCCTACGAGCAGTACTTC. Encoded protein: CASSQGTGGAGSYEQYF.

CDR3 nucleotide sequence: TGTGCCAGCAGTCCCACAGGGGACGAGCAGTACTTC. Residues: CASSPTGDEQYF. The chain is built from TRBV6-2 or TRBV6-3 and TRBJ2-7; TRBD1 matches at 7 bases. V shed 5 bases, J shed 5 bases, and the junction held 3 bases outside the gene matches. CDR3 size: 12 residues. Germline V gene lookup returns CDR1 MNHEY and CDR2 SVGEGT.

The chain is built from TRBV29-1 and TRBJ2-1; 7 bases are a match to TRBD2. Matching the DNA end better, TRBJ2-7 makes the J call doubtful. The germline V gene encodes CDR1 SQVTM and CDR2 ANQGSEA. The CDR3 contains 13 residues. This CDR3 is CSVGGGTNNEQYF. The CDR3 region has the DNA TGCAGCGTGGGGGGTGGGACTAACAATGAGCAGTACTTC.

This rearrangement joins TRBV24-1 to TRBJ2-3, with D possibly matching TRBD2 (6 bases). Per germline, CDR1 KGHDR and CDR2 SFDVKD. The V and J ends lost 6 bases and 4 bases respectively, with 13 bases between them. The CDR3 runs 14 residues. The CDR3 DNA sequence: TGTGCCACCAGTAGCGGGCCAGGCGCAGATACGCAGTATTTT. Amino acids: CATSSGPGADTQYF.

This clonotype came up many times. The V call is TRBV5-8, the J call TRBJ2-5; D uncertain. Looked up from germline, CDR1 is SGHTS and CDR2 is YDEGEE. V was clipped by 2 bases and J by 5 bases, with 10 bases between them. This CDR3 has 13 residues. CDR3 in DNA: TGTGCCAGCAGCTTAGGGATTGGGGAGACCCAGTACTTC. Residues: CASSLGIGETQYF.

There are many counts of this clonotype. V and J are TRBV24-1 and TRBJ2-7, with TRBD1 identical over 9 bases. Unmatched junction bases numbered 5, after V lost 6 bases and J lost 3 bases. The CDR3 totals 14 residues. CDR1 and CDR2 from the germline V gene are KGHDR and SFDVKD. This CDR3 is CATSRGQGYYEQYF. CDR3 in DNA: TGTGCCACCAGTCGTGGACAGGGGTACTACGAGCAGTACTTC.

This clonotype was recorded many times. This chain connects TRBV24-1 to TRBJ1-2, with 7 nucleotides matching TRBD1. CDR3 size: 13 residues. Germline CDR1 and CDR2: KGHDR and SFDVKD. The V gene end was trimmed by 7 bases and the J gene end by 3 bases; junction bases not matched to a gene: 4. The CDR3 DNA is TGTGCCACCAGAAGCACAGGGGACTATGGCTACACCTTC. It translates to CATRSTGDYGYTF.

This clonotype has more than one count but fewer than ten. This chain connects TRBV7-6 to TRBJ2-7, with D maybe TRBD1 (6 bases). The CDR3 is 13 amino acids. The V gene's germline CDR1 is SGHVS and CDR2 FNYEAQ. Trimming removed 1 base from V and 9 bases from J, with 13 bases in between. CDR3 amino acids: CASSLVLGQWQYF. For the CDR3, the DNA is TGTGCCAGCAGCTTAGTTTTGGGACAATGGCAGTACTTC. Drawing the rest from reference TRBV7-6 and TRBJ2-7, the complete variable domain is GAGVSQSPRYKVTKRGQDVALRCDPISGHVSLYWYRQALGQGPEFLTYFNYEAQQDKSGLPNDRFSAERPEGSISTLTIQRTEQRDSAMYRCASSLVLGQWQYFGPGTRLTVT.

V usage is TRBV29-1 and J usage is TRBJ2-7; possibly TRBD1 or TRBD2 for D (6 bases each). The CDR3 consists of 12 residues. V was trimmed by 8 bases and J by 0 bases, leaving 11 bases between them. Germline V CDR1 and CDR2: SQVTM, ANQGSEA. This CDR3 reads CSLGGSSYEQYF. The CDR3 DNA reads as TGCAGCTTGGGGGGCAGCTCCTACGAGCAGTACTTC.

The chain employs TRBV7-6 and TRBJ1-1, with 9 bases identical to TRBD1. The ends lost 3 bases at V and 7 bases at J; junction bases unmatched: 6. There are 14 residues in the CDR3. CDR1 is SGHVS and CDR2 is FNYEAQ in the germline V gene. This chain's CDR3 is CASSFWTGDDEAFF. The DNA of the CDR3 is TGTGCCAGCAGCTTCTGGACAGGGGACGATGAAGCTTTCTTT.

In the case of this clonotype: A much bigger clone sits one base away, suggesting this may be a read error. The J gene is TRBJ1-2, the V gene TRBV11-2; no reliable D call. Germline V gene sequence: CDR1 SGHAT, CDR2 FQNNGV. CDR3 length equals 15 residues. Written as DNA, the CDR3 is TGTGCCAGCAGCTTAGGGTCCAGCCTCACGTATGGCGACACCTTC. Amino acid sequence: CASSLGSSLTYGDTF.

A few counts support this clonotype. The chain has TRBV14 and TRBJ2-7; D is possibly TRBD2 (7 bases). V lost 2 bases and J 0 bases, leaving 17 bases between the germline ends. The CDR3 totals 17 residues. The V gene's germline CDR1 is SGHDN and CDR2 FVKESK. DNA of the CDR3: TGTGCCAGCAGCCAAATAAGGGCGGGGGCAGCCTCCTACGAGCAGTACTTC. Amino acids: CASSQIRAGAASYEQYF.

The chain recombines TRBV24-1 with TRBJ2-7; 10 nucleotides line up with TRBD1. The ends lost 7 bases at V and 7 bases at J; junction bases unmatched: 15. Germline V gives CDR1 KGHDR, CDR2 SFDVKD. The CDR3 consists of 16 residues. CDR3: CATSQDRDRGENEQYF. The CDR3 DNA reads TGTGCCACCAGCCAAGACCGGGACAGGGGTGAGAATGAGCAGTACTTC.

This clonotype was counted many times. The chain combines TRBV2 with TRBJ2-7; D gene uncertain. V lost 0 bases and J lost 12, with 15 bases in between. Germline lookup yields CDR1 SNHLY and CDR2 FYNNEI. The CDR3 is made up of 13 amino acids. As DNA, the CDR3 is TGTGCCAGCAGTGAAGCGTATAGCCGCCCCGCGTACTTC. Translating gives CASSEAYSRPAYF.

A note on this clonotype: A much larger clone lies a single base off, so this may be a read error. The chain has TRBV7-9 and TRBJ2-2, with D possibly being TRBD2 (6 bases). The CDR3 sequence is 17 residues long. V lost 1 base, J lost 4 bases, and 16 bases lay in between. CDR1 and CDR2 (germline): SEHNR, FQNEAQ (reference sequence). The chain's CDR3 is CASSLGLRGISTGELFF. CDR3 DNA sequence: TGTGCCAGCAGCTTAGGGCTACGGGGGATAAGCACCGGGGAGCTGTTTTTT.

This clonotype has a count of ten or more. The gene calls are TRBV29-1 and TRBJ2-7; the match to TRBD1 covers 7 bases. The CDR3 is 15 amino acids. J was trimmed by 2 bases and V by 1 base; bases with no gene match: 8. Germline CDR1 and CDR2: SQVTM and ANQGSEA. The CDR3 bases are TGCAGCGTTGAAGCAGGGACAGCCATCACCTACGAGCAGTACTTC. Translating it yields CSVEAGTAITYEQYF.

The CDR3 protein is CASSLWDGGLQQPQHF. In nucleotides, the CDR3 is TGTGCCAGCAGCTTATGGGACGGTGGCTTGCAACAGCCCCAGCATTTT. The rearrangement uses TRBV7-9 and TRBJ1-5; weak D call: TRBD1 (5 bases). The CDR3 extends over 16 amino acids. The V end was cut by 2 bases, the J end by 7 bases, with 18 bases between. CDR1 is SEHNR and CDR2 is FQNEAQ in the germline V gene (reference sequence). The full variable domain, in which reference TRBV7-9 and TRBJ1-5 provide the parts outside the CDR3, is DTGVSQNPRHKITKRGQNVTFRCDPISEHNRLYWYRQTLGQGPEFLTYFQNEAQLEKSRLLSDRFSAERPKGSFSTLEIQRTEQGDSAMYLCASSLWDGGLQQPQHFGDGTRLSIL.